This is a list of T cell receptor beta chains from one sample in a study of blood T cells in healthy people across ages. TCRdb re-analysed the 5' RACE reads in MiXCR, keeping a single row per CDR3 protein. The sample has hundreds of thousands of distinct CDR3 sequences; around two fifths are singletons. The specimen sequenced was blood. All receptors come from a man older than 75 in good health. Each CDR3 is given with its conserved first and last residue. A D gene is named only where the DNA matches it firmly. The listing skips clone size in some rows; elsewhere it reads once, few, many or a size class.

clone_size j_call d_call v_call cdr3_aa cdr3_nt
. TRBJ2-6 . TRBV6-2/TRBV6-3 CASMPNRVQSGANVLTF TGTGCCAGCATGCCCAACAGGGTCCAATCTGGGGCCAACGTCCTGACTTTC
. TRBJ2-4 TRBD2 TRBV6-1 CASSEVGRGGNIQYF TGTGCCAGCAGTGAAGTGGGGCGGGGGGGAAACATTCAGTACTTC
few TRBJ2-7 . TRBV6-5 CASSSSASSYEQYF TGTGCCAGCAGTTCTAGCGCGTCCTCCTACGAGCAGTACTTC
. TRBJ2-3 . TRBV28 CASSPPGLTYTDTQYF TGTGCCAGCAGTCCCCCGGGACTGACCTACACAGATACGCAGTATTTT
. TRBJ1-2 TRBD1 TRBV7-3 CASSLLGQGNYGYTF TGTGCCAGCAGCTTACTTGGACAGGGGAACTATGGCTACACCTTC
. TRBJ2-7 TRBD1 TRBV9 CASSAVGQGYEQYF TGTGCCAGCAGCGCCGTAGGACAGGGGTACGAGCAGTACTTC
few TRBJ1-4 TRBD1 TRBV25-1 CASSTGTVNEKLFF TGTGCCAGTTCGACAGGGACGGTCAATGAAAAACTGTTTTTT
. TRBJ2-1 TRBD1 TRBV27 CASTKRAGTGPAEQFF TGTGCCAGCACGAAGAGAGCCGGGACAGGGCCCGCTGAGCAGTTCTTC
. TRBJ1-2 TRBD1 TRBV11-2 CASSLEMNRGTYGYTF TGTGCCAGCAGCTTAGAGATGAACAGGGGTACCTATGGCTACACCTTC
. TRBJ1-2 . TRBV4-2 CASSQASSNYGYTF TGTGCCAGCAGCCAAGCCAGCAGTAACTATGGCTACACCTTC
. TRBJ2-1 . TRBV4-3 CASSQVTAFGNEQFF TGCGCCAGCAGCCAAGTAACCGCCTTCGGCAATGAGCAGTTCTTC
. TRBJ1-2 . TRBV29-1 CSVEAGGGYTF TGCAGCGTTGAGGCCGGGGGCGGCTACACCTTC
few TRBJ2-7 . TRBV29-1 CSAQGGRSSYEQYF TGCAGCGCTCAGGGCGGGCGGTCTTCCTACGAGCAGTACTTC
. TRBJ2-5 TRBD1 TRBV7-4 CASSQDRWQGAETQYF TGCGCCAGCAGCCAAGATAGGTGGCAGGGGGCGGAGACCCAGTACTTC
few TRBJ2-1 . TRBV6-2/TRBV6-3 CASTTSGRGNEQFF TGTGCCAGCACCACCTCAGGGCGGGGCAATGAGCAGTTCTTC
. TRBJ2-1 TRBD2 TRBV10-2 CASGTSGRLNEQFF TGCGCCAGCGGTACTAGCGGGAGACTCAATGAGCAGTTCTTC
. TRBJ1-5 . TRBV5-1 CASSLGDQPYQPQHF TGCGCCAGCAGCTTGGGCGATCAACCCTATCAGCCCCAGCATTTT
. TRBJ2-5 TRBD1 TRBV7-2 CASSLTRDRARGDEQYF TGTGCCAGCAGCCTCACCCGGGACAGGGCGAGAGGAGATGAGCAGTACTTC
once TRBJ2-2 . TRBV6-5 CASSYSGPPAGELFF TGTGCCAGCAGTTACTCTGGCCCCCCCGCCGGGGAGTTGTTTTTT
few TRBJ2-7 TRBD1 TRBV3-1 CASSQFPGQAYEQYF TGTGCCAGCAGCCAATTCCCGGGACAGGCCTACGAGCAGTACTTC
. TRBJ2-1 . TRBV20-1 CSANQLKKFYNEQFF TGCAGTGCCAACCAATTAAAGAAGTTCTACAATGAGCAGTTCTTC
. TRBJ1-2 TRBD1 TRBV20-1 CSATGTVNYGYTF TGCAGTGCTACCGGGACAGTTAACTATGGCTACACCTTC
. TRBJ2-7 TRBD1 TRBV6-2/TRBV6-3 CASSARARTGRTYEQYF TGTGCCAGCAGTGCGAGGGCCCGGACAGGTAGAACCTACGAGCAGTACTTC
many TRBJ2-7 . TRBV29-1 CSGRDNLLGEQYF TGCAGCGGTCGGGACAACCTCCTGGGGGAGCAGTACTTC
many TRBJ2-7 TRBD1 TRBV7-2 CASSRQGAKTYEQYF TGTGCCAGCAGCCGACAGGGGGCAAAAACCTACGAGCAGTACTTC
. TRBJ2-7 TRBD2 TRBV6-6 CASSTVAGGSYEQYF TGTGCCAGCAGTACCGTAGCGGGGGGCTCCTACGAGCAGTACTTC
. TRBJ2-1 TRBD2 TRBV12-3/TRBV12-4 CASSPPSGRVVEQFF TGTGCCAGCAGTCCGCCGAGCGGGAGGGTAGTTGAGCAGTTCTTC
few TRBJ2-5 . TRBV21-1 CASSCGETQYF TGTGCCAGCAGTTGTGGAGAGACCCAGTACTTC
. TRBJ2-1 TRBD2 TRBV20-1 CSAREPGLAGREQFF TGCAGTGCTAGAGAACCGGGACTAGCGGGCCGTGAGCAGTTCTTC
. TRBJ2-1 . TRBV14 CASSQFALYNEQFF TGTGCCAGCAGCCAATTTGCCCTCTACAATGAGCAGTTCTTC
. TRBJ2-1 . TRBV27 CASSLKLVNEQFF TGTGCCAGCAGTTTAAAACTAGTCAATGAGCAGTTCTTC
. TRBJ2-7 . TRBV14 CASSGVSQIGYEQYF TGTGCCAGCAGCGGAGTGTCACAGATCGGATACGAGCAGTACTTC
once TRBJ2-4 . TRBV6-5 CASSTQWEAKNIQYF TGTGCCAGCAGTACCCAGTGGGAAGCCAAAAACATTCAGTACTTC
many TRBJ2-5 . TRBV29-1 CSVDGGRRQETQYF TGCAGCGTTGATGGCGGCCGAAGGCAAGAGACCCAGTACTTC
few TRBJ2-1 TRBD2 TRBV20-1 CSARDPGLASYNEQFF TGCAGTGCTAGAGATCCGGGACTAGCTTCCTACAATGAGCAGTTCTTC
. TRBJ2-3 TRBD1 TRBV5-1 CASSLLTGKDTQYF TGCGCCAGCAGCTTGTTGACAGGGAAAGATACGCAGTATTTT
. TRBJ2-1 . TRBV12-3/TRBV12-4 CASTTADPRDEQFF TGTGCCAGCACTACAGCCGACCCTCGGGATGAGCAGTTCTTC
. TRBJ1-2 . TRBV14 CASSPMVRAGLYGYTF TGTGCCAGCAGCCCGATGGTACGAGCGGGGTTATATGGCTACACCTTC
few TRBJ2-1 TRBD2 TRBV4-2 CASSQSGSGRPSRDEQFF TGTGCCAGCAGCCAAAGTGGGAGCGGGAGGCCTTCCCGCGATGAGCAGTTCTTC
. TRBJ1-2 TRBD1 TRBV7-2 CASSLGRGTGMKYTF TGTGCCAGCAGCTTAGGACGAGGGACAGGGATGAAGTACACCTTC
. TRBJ2-5 . TRBV7-9 CASSLRQGGRQETQYF TGTGCCAGCAGCCTCAGACAGGGAGGGCGGCAAGAGACCCAGTACTTC
few TRBJ1-2 TRBD1 TRBV12-3/TRBV12-4 CASSLQTGEHGYTF TGTGCCAGCAGTTTGCAGACAGGGGAACATGGCTACACCTTC
. TRBJ1-1 . TRBV3-1 CASSPWGANTEAFF TGTGCCAGCAGCCCTTGGGGGGCGAACACTGAAGCTTTCTTT
. TRBJ2-2 TRBD1 TRBV6-2/TRBV6-3 CASRDGQGTNTGELFF TGTGCCAGCAGAGACGGACAGGGAACGAACACCGGGGAGCTGTTTTTT
. TRBJ2-1 . TRBV7-2 CASSQRARFSGMQFF TGTGCCAGCAGCCAAAGGGCTAGGTTCTCAGGAATGCAGTTCTTC
few TRBJ2-7 . TRBV7-2 CASSLIQLNEQYF TGTGCCAGCAGCTTAATACAGTTGAACGAGCAGTACTTC
few TRBJ2-1 . TRBV4-3 CASSYGTFGNEQFF TGCGCCAGCAGCTACGGGACTTTCGGCAATGAGCAGTTCTTC
. TRBJ2-3 TRBD2 TRBV20-1 CSTTGGTAGTQYF TGCAGTACGACGGGGGGAACAGCAGGTACGCAGTATTTT
. TRBJ1-2 TRBD1 TRBV7-3 CASSPVWDRVLSNYGYTF TGTGCCAGCAGCCCAGTCTGGGACAGGGTCTTATCTAACTATGGCTACACCTTC
once TRBJ2-2 TRBD2 TRBV13 CASSLGLAATNTGELFF TGTGCCAGCAGCCTAGGACTAGCGGCAACAAATACCGGGGAGCTGTTTTTT
. TRBJ2-5 . TRBV6-1 CASSDPGRLAETQYF TGTGCCAGCAGTGATCCTGGGCGGCTAGCGGAGACCCAGTACTTC
. TRBJ2-6 TRBD2 TRBV10-2 CASSELGRAGANVLTF TGCGCCAGCAGTGAGTTAGGGAGGGCTGGGGCCAACGTCCTGACTTTC
few TRBJ1-2 . TRBV7-2 CASSLRGFGYTF TGTGCCAGCAGCTTAAGGGGTTTTGGCTACACCTTC
few TRBJ2-7 . TRBV4-3 CASSQDHTGGLYEQYF TGCGCCAGCAGCCAAGATCACACCGGAGGACTCTACGAGCAGTACTTC
. TRBJ2-1 TRBD2 TRBV10-3 CAISEWMSGRARDDEQFF TGTGCCATCAGTGAGTGGATGAGCGGGAGGGCCAGGGATGATGAGCAGTTCTTC
. TRBJ2-1 . TRBV6-5 CASRLMGGSYNEQFF TGTGCCAGCAGGTTAATGGGGGGCTCCTACAATGAGCAGTTCTTC
. TRBJ2-5 . TRBV6-2/TRBV6-3 CASILDSTEETQYF TGTGCCAGCATCTTGGACAGTACCGAAGAGACCCAGTACTTC
. TRBJ2-5 . TRBV6-6 CASSYSKEEQYF TGTGCCAGCAGTTACTCGAAAGAGGAGCAGTACTTC
many TRBJ2-5 TRBD2 TRBV7-9 CASSGAGKGEETQYF TGTGCCAGCAGCGGAGCGGGGAAAGGGGAAGAGACCCAGTACTTC
. TRBJ2-3 . TRBV7-2 CASSLAGLAEDTQYF TGTGCCAGCAGCTTAGCGGGGTTAGCGGAAGATACGCAGTATTTT